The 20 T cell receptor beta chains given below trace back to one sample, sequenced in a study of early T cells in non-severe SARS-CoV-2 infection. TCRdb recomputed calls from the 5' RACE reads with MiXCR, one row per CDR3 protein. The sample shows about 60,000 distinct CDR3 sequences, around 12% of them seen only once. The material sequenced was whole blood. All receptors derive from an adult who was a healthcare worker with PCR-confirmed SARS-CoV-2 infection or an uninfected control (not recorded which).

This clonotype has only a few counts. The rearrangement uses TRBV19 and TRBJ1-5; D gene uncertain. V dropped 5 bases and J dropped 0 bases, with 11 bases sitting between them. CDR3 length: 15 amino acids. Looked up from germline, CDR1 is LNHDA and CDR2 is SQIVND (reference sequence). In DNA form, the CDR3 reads TGTGCCAGTAGTCGTGTTAGAGATAGCAATCAGCCCCAGCATTTT. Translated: CASSRVRDSNQPQHF.

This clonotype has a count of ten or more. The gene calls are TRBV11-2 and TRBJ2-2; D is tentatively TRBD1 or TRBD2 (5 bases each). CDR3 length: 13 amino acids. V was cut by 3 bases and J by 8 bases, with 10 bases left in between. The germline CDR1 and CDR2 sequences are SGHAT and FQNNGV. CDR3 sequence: CASSLGEWGELFF. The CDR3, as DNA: TGTGCCAGCAGCTTGGGGGAGTGGGGGGAGCTGTTTTTT.

Written as DNA, the CDR3 is TGTGCCAGCAGGTCCGGGACGGGACTAGAAGGTATCGAGCAGTACTTC. Amino acid sequence: CASRSGTGLEGIEQYF. The rearrangement links TRBV13 to TRBJ2-7; 8 positions agree with TRBD2. This CDR3 is built from 16 residues. CDR1 is PRHDT and CDR2 is FYEKMQ in the germline V gene (reference sequence). With 6 bases clipped from V and 6 bases from J, the junction kept 16 bases outside the gene matches.

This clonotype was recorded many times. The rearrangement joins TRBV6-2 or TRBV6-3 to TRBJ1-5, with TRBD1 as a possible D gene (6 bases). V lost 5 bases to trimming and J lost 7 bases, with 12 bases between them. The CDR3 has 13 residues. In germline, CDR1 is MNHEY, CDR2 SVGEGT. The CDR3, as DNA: TGTGCCAGCAGTCAGACAGGCTGGCAGCCCCAGCATTTT. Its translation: CASSQTGWQPQHF.

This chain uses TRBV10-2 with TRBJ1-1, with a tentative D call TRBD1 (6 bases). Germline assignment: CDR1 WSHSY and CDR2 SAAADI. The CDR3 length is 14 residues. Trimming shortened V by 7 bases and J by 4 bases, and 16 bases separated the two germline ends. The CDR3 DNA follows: TGCGCCAGCACCGTTGGGGGCGGGAGCACTGAAGCTTTCTTT. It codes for CASTVGGGSTEAFF.

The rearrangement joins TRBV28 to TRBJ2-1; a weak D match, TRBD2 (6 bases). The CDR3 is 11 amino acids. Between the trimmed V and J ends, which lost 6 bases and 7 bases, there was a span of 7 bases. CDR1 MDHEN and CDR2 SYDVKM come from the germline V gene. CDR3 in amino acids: CASRGRNEQFF. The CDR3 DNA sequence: TGTGCCAGCAGGGGGAGGAATGAGCAGTTCTTC. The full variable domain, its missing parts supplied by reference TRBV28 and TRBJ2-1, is DVKVTQSSRYLVKRTGEKVFLECVQDMDHENMFWYRQDPGLGLRLIYFSYDVKMKEKGDIPEGYSVSREKKERFSLILESASTNQTSMYLCASRGRNEQFFGPGTRLTVL.

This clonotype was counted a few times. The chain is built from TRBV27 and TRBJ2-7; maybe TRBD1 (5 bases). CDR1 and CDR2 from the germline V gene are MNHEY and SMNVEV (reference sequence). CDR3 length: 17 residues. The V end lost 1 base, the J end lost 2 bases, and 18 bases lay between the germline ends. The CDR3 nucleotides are TGTGCCAGCAGTTTATATGGTAAGACAGTCTTAACCTACGAGCAGTACTTC. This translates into CASSLYGKTVLTYEQYF.

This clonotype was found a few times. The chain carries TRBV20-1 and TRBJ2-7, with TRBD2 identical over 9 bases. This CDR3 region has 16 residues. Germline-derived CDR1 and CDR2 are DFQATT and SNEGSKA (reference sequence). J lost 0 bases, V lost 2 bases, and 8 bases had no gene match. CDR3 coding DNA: TGCAGTGCTAGACCCTTAAGACTAGCGGTCTCCTACGAGCAGTACTTC. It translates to CSARPLRLAVSYEQYF.

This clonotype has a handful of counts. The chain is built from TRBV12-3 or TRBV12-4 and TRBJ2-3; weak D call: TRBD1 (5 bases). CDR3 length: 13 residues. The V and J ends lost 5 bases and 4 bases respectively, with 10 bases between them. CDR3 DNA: TGTGCCAGCAGTCAGGGTTTCCCAGATACGCAGTATTTT. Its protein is CASSQGFPDTQYF.

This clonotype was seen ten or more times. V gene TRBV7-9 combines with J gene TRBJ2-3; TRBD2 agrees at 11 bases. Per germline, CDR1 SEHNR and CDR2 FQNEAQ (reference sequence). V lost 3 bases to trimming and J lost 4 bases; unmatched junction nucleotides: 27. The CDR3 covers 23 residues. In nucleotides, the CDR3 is TGTGCCAGCAGCTTTCACCTGGGGGCCGGGCTAGCGGGAGGCCCACGTAGGGCAGATACGCAGTATTTT. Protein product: CASSFHLGAGLAGGPRRADTQYF.

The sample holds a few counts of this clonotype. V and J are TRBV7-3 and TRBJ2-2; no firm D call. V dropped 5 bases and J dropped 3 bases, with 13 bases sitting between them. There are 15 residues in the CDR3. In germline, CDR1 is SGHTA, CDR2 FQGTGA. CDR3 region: CASSPDPYDTGELFF. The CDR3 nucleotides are TGTGCCAGCAGCCCCGACCCCTACGACACCGGGGAGCTGTTTTTT. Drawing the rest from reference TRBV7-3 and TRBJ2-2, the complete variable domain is GAGVSQTPSNKVTEKGKYVELRCDPISGHTALYWYRQSLGQGPEFLIYFQGTGAADDSGLPNDRFFAVRPEGSVSTLKIQRTERGDSAVYLCASSPDPYDTGELFFGEGSRLTVL.

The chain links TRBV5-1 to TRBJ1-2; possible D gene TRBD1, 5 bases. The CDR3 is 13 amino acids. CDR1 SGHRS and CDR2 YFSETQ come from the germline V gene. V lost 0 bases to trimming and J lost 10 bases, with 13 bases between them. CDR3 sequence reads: CASSLDLGPVYTF. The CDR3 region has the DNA TGCGCCAGCAGCTTGGACCTGGGGCCCGTCTACACCTTC.

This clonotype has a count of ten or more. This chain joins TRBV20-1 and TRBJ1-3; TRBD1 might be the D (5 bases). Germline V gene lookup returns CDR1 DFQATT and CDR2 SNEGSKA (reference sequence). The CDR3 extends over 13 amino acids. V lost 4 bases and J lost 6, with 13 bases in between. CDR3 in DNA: TGCAGTGCTAAAACAGGACCTATAAACACCATATATTTT. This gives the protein CSAKTGPINTIYF.

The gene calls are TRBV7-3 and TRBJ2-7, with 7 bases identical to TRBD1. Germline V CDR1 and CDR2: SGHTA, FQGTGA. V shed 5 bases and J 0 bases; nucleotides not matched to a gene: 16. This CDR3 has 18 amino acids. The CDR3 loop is CASSIRGSFGTVSYEQYF. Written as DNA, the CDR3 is TGTGCCAGCAGCATACGGGGCTCCTTCGGGACAGTCTCCTACGAGCAGTACTTC.

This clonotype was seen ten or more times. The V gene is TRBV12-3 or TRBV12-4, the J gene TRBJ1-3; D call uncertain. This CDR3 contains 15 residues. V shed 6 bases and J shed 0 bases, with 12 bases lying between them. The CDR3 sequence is CASRKGRISGNTIYF. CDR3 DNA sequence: TGTGCCAGCAGGAAAGGACGGATCTCTGGAAACACCATATATTTT.

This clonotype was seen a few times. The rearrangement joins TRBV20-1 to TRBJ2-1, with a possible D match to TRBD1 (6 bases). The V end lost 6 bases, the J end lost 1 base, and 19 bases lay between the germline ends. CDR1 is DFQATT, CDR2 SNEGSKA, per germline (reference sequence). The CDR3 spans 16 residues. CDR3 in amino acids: CSALSPGAGSYNEQFF. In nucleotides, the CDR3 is TGCAGTGCCCTCTCCCCAGGGGCTGGGTCCTACAATGAGCAGTTCTTC.

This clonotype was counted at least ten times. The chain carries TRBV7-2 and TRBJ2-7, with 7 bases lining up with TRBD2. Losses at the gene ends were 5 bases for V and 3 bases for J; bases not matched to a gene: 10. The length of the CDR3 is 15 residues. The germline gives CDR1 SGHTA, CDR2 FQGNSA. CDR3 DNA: TGTGCCAGCAGCATCGGGGGGACCACCTACTACGAGCAGTACTTC. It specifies CASSIGGTTYYEQYF.

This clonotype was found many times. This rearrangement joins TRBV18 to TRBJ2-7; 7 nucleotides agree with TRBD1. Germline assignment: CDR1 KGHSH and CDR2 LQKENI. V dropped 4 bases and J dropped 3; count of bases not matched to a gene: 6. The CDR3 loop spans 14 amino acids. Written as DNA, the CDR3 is TGTGCCAGCTCACGGGACAGAAGAGACTACGAGCAGTACTTC. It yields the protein CASSRDRRDYEQYF.

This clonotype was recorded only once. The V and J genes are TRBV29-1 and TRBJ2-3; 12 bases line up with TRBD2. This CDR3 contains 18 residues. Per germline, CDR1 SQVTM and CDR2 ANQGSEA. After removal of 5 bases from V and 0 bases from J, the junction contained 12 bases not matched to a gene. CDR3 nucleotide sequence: TGCAGCGTTTGTGTTCCGGGACTAGCGGGCCTTAGCACAGATACGCAGTATTTT. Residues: CSVCVPGLAGLSTDTQYF.

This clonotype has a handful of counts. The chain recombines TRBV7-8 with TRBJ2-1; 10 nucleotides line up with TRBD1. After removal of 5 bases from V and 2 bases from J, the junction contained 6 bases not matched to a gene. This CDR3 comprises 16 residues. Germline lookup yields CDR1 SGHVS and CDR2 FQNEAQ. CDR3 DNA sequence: TGTGCCAGCAGCAGCCGGGACAGGGGCGCCTACAATGAGCAGTTCTTC. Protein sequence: CASSSRDRGAYNEQFF. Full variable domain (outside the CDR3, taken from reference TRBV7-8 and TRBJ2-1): GAGVSQSPRYKVAKRGQDVALRCDPISGHVSLFWYQQALGQGPEFLTYFQNEAQLDKSGLPSDRFFAERPEGSVSTLKIQRTQQEDSAVYLCASSSRDRGAYNEQFFGPGTRLTVL.